A selection of T cell receptor beta chains follows, all from one sample in a study of shared clonotypes between healthy human individuals. TCRdb keeps only in-frame clones here, not all; method: immunoSEQ multiplex PCR. The sample holds some 580,000 clones, 95% to 98% seen once. The sample taken for sequencing was naive CD8+ T cells sorted from blood. The source is a man aged 30 to 45 in good health. Each CDR3 is given with its conserved first and last residue. The D gene is left open where the match is weak. Only part of the rows carry a size: once, few, many, or a class if the clone is expanded.

cdr3_aa	cdr3_nt	d_call	j_call	v_call	clone_size
CACRDVSSYNEQFF	TGTGCCTGCAGGGACGTTAGCTCCTACAATGAGCAGTTCTTC	.	TRBJ2-1	TRBV30	.
CASKRGDTEAFF	TGTGCCAGCAAGCGGGGGGACACTGAAGCTTTCTTT	.	TRBJ1-1	TRBV14	.
CASSQVRDVGYEQYF	TGCGCCAGCAGCCAAGTGCGGGACGTAGGCTACGAGCAGTACTTC	.	TRBJ2-7	TRBV4-1	.
CASSLSTGSYEQYF	TGTGCCAGCAGCTTATCAACAGGATCCTACGAGCAGTACTTC	.	TRBJ2-7	TRBV7-2	.
CASSFILAGESIYNEQFF	TGTGCCAGCAGCTTTATACTAGCGGGAGAAAGTATCTACAATGAGCAGTTCTTC	TRBD2	TRBJ2-1	TRBV7-8	.
CASSLVVTSEQYF	TGCGCCAGCAGCTTGGTTGTCACCTCCGAGCAGTACTTC	.	TRBJ2-7	TRBV5-1	.
CASSWDQSSSEQYF	TGTGCCAGCAGTTGGGACCAAAGTTCATCCGAGCAGTACTTC	.	TRBJ2-7	TRBV27	.
CASRGALSNQPQHF	TGTGCCAGCAGGGGGGCTTTAAGCAATCAGCCCCAGCATTTT	.	TRBJ1-5	TRBV6-1	.
CASSQAGDLAGGRGEQFF	TGTGCCAGCAGCCAGGCTGGAGACCTAGCGGGAGGCCGTGGTGAGCAGTTCTTC	TRBD2	TRBJ2-1	TRBV7-9	.
CTSSQIRRERENTGELFF	TGCACCAGCAGCCAAATTCGACGGGAGAGGGAAAACACCGGGGAGCTGTTTTTT	.	TRBJ2-2	TRBV1	.
CASSLDWVSNQPQHF	TGTGCCAGCAGTTTAGATTGGGTCAGCAATCAGCCCCAGCATTTT	.	TRBJ1-5	TRBV28	.
CASKSNVWGEETQYF	TGTGCCAGCAAGTCAAACGTATGGGGCGAAGAGACCCAGTACTTC	.	TRBJ2-5	TRBV27	.
CASIGTHTEAFF	TGTGCCAGCATTGGGACACACACTGAAGCTTTCTTT	.	TRBJ1-1	TRBV27	.
CASSATDDQETQYF	TGTGCCAGCAGCGCAACAGACGACCAAGAGACCCAGTACTTC	.	TRBJ2-5	TRBV9	.
CASSGVAGGTGELFF	TGCGCCAGCAGCGGGGTAGCGGGAGGAACCGGGGAGCTGTTTTTT	TRBD2	TRBJ2-2	TRBV4-3	.
CASDGTEKYEQYF	TGTGCCAGCGACGGGACTGAGAAGTACGAGCAGTACTTC	.	TRBJ2-7	TRBV2	.
CARSSTLAGEDTQYF	TGTGCCAGAAGCTCGACACTAGCGGGAGAAGATACGCAGTATTTT	TRBD2	TRBJ2-3	TRBV5-3	once
CSAVNTEAFF	TGCAGTGCGGTGAACACTGAAGCTTTCTTT	.	TRBJ1-1	TRBV20-1	.
CASSSDRFVYNEQFF	TGTGCCAGCAGCTCGGACAGGTTTGTTTACAATGAGCAGTTCTTC	TRBD1	TRBJ2-1	TRBV27	.
CASSFGTQNTEAFF	TGTGCCAGCAGTTTCGGGACACAGAACACTGAAGCTTTCTTT	.	TRBJ1-1	TRBV27	.
CASSLGTDYEQYF	TGTGCCAGCAGCTTAGGGACAGACTACGAGCAGTACTTC	TRBD1	TRBJ2-7	TRBV5-4	.
CASIPGDRIYGYTF	TGTGCCAGCATCCCTGGGGACAGGATCTATGGCTACACCTTC	TRBD1	TRBJ1-2	TRBV7-9	.
CASSLVGRIRASGAHEQFF	TGTGCCAGCAGCTTAGTTGGCCGCATTCGGGCTAGCGGGGCGCATGAGCAGTTCTTC	TRBD2	TRBJ2-1	TRBV7-2	.
CASSYDSTNEKLFF	TGTGCCAGCAGTTACGATTCAACTAATGAAAAACTGTTTTTT	.	TRBJ1-4	TRBV11-2	once
CASSLEPGQSYEQYF	TGTGCCAGCAGCTTAGAACCCGGACAGAGCTACGAGCAGTACTTC	.	TRBJ2-7	TRBV11-2	.
CSVIAGASYNEQFF	TGCAGCGTTATAGCGGGAGCCTCCTACAATGAGCAGTTCTTC	TRBD2	TRBJ2-1	TRBV29-1	.
CASSSWEAGVVDTQYF	TGTGCCAGCAGCTCCTGGGAAGCGGGAGTGGTAGATACGCAGTATTTT	TRBD2	TRBJ2-3	TRBV7-2	once
CASSSGGRRYEQYF	TGTGCCAGCAGTTCTGGCGGGAGGCGCTACGAGCAGTACTTC	TRBD2	TRBJ2-7	TRBV27	.
CSVEESDREWETQYF	TGCAGCGTTGAAGAATCAGACAGGGAGTGGGAGACCCAGTACTTC	TRBD1	TRBJ2-5	TRBV29-1	.
CASSLVASGHEQYF	TGTGCCAGCAGCTTAGTGGCTAGCGGCCACGAGCAGTACTTC	TRBD2	TRBJ2-7	TRBV7-6	.
CASSRGFLETQYF	TGTGCCAGCAGCCGCGGGTTTCTGGAGACCCAGTACTTC	.	TRBJ2-5	TRBV14	.
CSVTGETSSGANVLTF	TGCAGCGTTACAGGGGAAACGTCCTCTGGGGCCAACGTCCTGACTTTC	TRBD1	TRBJ2-6	TRBV29-1	.
CSVEGGIIDTQYF	TGCAGCGTTGAAGGGGGGATTATTGATACGCAGTATTTT	.	TRBJ2-3	TRBV29-1	.
CASSPVGRNIGELFF	TGCGCCAGCAGCCCAGTTGGGAGGAACATCGGGGAGCTGTTTTTT	.	TRBJ2-2	TRBV4-1	once
CASSESGRGTEAFF	TGTGCCAGCAGTGAATCGGGCAGGGGCACTGAAGCTTTCTTT	.	TRBJ1-1	TRBV25-1	.
CASSYWGTNEKLFF	TGCGCCAGCAGCTATTGGGGAACTAATGAAAAACTGTTTTTT	.	TRBJ1-4	TRBV4-3	.
CASSAEGRDEQYF	TGTGCCAGCAGCGCCGAAGGGAGGGACGAGCAGTACTTC	TRBD2	TRBJ2-7	TRBV9	.
CASSSQTSGIYNEQFF	TGTGCCAGTAGTTCTCAGACTAGCGGGATTTACAATGAGCAGTTCTTC	TRBD2	TRBJ2-1	TRBV19	.
CSVEEGSFYEQYF	TGCAGCGTTGAAGAGGGTAGTTTCTACGAGCAGTACTTC	.	TRBJ2-7	TRBV29-1	.
CASSYSIGEQYF	TGTGCCAGCAGTTACTCGATCGGCGAGCAGTACTTC	.	TRBJ2-7	TRBV6-5	.
CASSLATGNTEAFF	TGTGCCAGCAGCTTGGCGACAGGGAACACTGAAGCTTTCTTT	.	TRBJ1-1	TRBV5-5	.
CASSGSPAYEQYF	TGCGCCAGCAGTGGCTCACCTGCCTACGAGCAGTACTTC	.	TRBJ2-7	TRBV10-1	.
CASRETSSRVTEAFF	TGTGCCAGCAGGGAGACCTCGTCAAGGGTGACTGAAGCTTTCTTT	.	TRBJ1-1	TRBV2	.
CASRTGANVLTF	TGTGCCAGCCGCACTGGGGCCAACGTCCTGACTTTC	.	TRBJ2-6	TRBV7-9	.
CASTDGSSGANVLTF	TGTGCCAGCACGGACGGGAGCTCTGGGGCCAACGTCCTGACTTTC	.	TRBJ2-6	TRBV27	.
CASSKPGQANTDTQYF	TGTGCCAGCAGTAAACCAGGACAGGCGAACACAGATACGCAGTATTTT	TRBD1	TRBJ2-3	TRBV27	.
CASSLGSWGGELFF	TGTGCCAGCAGCTTAGGGTCGTGGGGCGGGGAGCTGTTTTTT	.	TRBJ2-2	TRBV11-2	.
CASSPYYRLAGVREQYF	TGCGCCAGCAGTCCCTACTACCGACTAGCGGGAGTTCGCGAGCAGTACTTC	TRBD2	TRBJ2-7	TRBV23-1	.
CSSPGQGASEQFF	TGCAGCTCGCCGGGACAGGGGGCGAGTGAGCAGTTCTTC	TRBD1	TRBJ2-1	TRBV29-1	.
CASSPLDRPYEQYF	TGTGCCAGCAGCCCTCTCGACAGGCCCTACGAGCAGTACTTC	.	TRBJ2-7	TRBV27	.
CASSYSRGGETQYF	TGTGCCAGCAGTTACTCGAGAGGAGGGGAGACCCAGTACTTC	.	TRBJ2-5	TRBV6-6	.
CASSVGGTEAFF	TGTGCCAGTAGCGTCGGTGGCACTGAAGCTTTCTTT	.	TRBJ1-1	TRBV19	.
CASSPLGQEPYGYTF	TGCGCCAGCAGCCCCCTAGGACAGGAGCCTTACGGCTACACCTTC	TRBD1	TRBJ1-2	TRBV4-1	.
CSVELIQVNEQFF	TGCAGCGTTGAGCTAATCCAAGTCAATGAGCAGTTCTTC	.	TRBJ2-1	TRBV29-1	once
CASSVPPGQGLEKLFF	TGTGCCAGCTCAGTACCCCCGGGACAGGGGCTTGAAAAACTGTTTTTT	TRBD1	TRBJ1-4	TRBV18	once